The subject of this entry is one T cell receptor (beta chain). Its cognate antigen has yet to be identified. Base qualities are not at hand, and no much larger clone is one base apart. This sample includes further DNA sequences coding for the same CDR3. The data are from a study of shared clonotypes between healthy human individuals (dated by TCRdb to 2020 to 2021). Study-wide context: A few men and a couple of women, aged 18 to 49 years, made up the cohort. For each donor, three plates each were used for CD4 naive and CD4 memory, two plates were used for CD8 naive, and one plate was used for CD8 memory. To estimate repertoire size and how much clonotypes are shared between individuals, the study performed deep sequencing of blood TCR repertoires from five healthy adults. To increase sequencing depth and limit assay-specific biases, TCR repertoire library preparation and sequencing were carried out by different laboratories using diverse techniques. Per donor, leukapheresis produced somewhere between about 0.94 and 9 billion PBMCs. The investigation overall reported the following: Only blood was sampled, and tissue TCR repertoires likely differ from those in blood. Higher generation probabilities were observed for clonotypes shared by all four sorted-subset donors than for non-shared clonotypes. Rarefaction of sorted-subset datasets indicated incomplete sequencing despite the large sequencing depth. Because the study included a small number of donors, the genetic and exposure-history diversity represented was limited. Based on pairwise subsampling, the degree of clonotype sharing among donors was expected to be affected by sequencing depth. Naive subsets generally had larger estimated clonotype richness than memory subsets. Approximately 4.8% of naive CD4, 3.5% of naive CD8, about 2.4% of memory CD4, and approximately 0.4% of memory CD8 clonotypes were shared across a few donors.

CD8 naive samples were CD45RO-negative cells positively selected for CCR7, giving a CD45RA+CCR7+ population that excluded TemRA cells. Healthy HIV-negative adults with no recently reported acute infections or vaccinations were included as donors. Every donor was a Caucasian adult residing in Nashville, Tennessee, USA. Blood was collected by leukapheresis, and PBMCs were isolated by Ficoll-Histopaque density gradient centrifugation and then cryopreserved in liquid nitrogen vapor phase. Analytical flow cytometry was used to check the purity and quantity of each magnetically sorted T cell population. From each sorted fraction, genomic DNA was isolated and quantified by UV absorbance on a Nanodrop 2000c. TCR CDR3 regions were amplified from genomic DNA by multiplex PCR using the deep immunoSEQ assay. Extracted genomic DNA from each cell subset was distributed evenly across all wells of several immunoSEQ 96-well plates, and each plate was treated as a replicate. For sorted subsets, each replicate PCR was loaded with around 200 ng genomic DNA, equivalent to 30,000 or so T cell genomes. Purified libraries were quantified with a Qubit 3.0 fluorometer, sized on a Bioanalyzer 2100, and re-quantified with the KAPA Library Quantification kit. A separate single-read 150-cycle Illumina NextSeq 550 flow cell was used to sequence each immunoSEQ 96-well plate. From the authors' description of their analysis: Because only junctional sequences without quality scores were contained in the immunoSEQ output, filtering matching that applied to full-length reads could not be performed. To assign V/J genes and CDR3, sequences were annotated using PyIR, a Python wrapper for IgBLAST v1.9, with IMGT germline references. Reads with weak V/J assignments (E-value above 1e-6), missing CDR3, stop codons, out-of-frame junctions, or ambiguous translated residues were removed. A V3J clonotype was defined by an identical inferred V gene, J gene, and CDR3 amino acid sequence. Percentage overlap between repertoires was calculated by dividing the number of shared unique clonotypes by the size of the smaller repertoire. Three approaches were used to assess repertoire richness: RTK rarefaction, the Chao1 estimator, and Recon v2.1 estimates of unobserved clonotypes. Generation probabilities for all TCRbeta clonotypes obtained by the gDNA method from a handful of donors were computed using OLGA. TCRdb provides this immuneACCESS table in a form limited to in-frame rearrangements. Some clones are lacking; in checked studies, under half of them reflect an unresolved V gene, and why the rest are absent is not known. The V and J calls and clone size are taken from that table; D and trimming were inferred from the DNA. This sample lists about 600,000 clones; over 95% were detected once. The ten top clones hold approximately 0.1% of the sample.

From a lookup of the germline V gene, CDR1 and CDR2 are SGHTS and YDEGEE. Trimming costs V 2 bases and J 2 bases, and their ends lie 2 bases apart. The CDR3 numbers 11 residues from cysteine through phenylalanine. The DNA shown is the 33-base CDR3, in frame from base 1. The sample was naive CD8+ T cells sorted from blood. The intended sense of this specimen's cell subset or site label: CD45RA+CCR7+. The receptor's source is a woman in her twenties or thirties in good health. Recombination linked TRBV5-8 to TRBJ2-7, with an unclear D gene assignment. The DNA is TGTGCCAGCAGCTTAACCTACGAGCAGTACTTC. It translates to CASSLTYEQYF.